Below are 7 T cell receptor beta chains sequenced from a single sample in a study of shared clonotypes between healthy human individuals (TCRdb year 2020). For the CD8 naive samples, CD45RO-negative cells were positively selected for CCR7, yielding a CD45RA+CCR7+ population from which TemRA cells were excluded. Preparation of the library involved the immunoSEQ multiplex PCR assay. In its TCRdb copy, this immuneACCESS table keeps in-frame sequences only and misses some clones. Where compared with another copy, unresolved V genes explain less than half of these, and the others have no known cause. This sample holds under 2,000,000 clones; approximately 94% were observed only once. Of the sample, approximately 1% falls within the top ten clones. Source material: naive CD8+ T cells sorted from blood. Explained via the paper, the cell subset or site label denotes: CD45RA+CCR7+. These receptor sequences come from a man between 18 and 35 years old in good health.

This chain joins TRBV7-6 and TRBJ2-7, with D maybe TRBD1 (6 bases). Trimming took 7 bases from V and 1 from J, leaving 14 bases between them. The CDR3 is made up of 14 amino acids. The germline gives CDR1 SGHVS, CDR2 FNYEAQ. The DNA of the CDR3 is TGTGCCAGCACCACTGGGGGCGGTTCCTACGAGCAGTACTTC. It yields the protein CASTTGGGSYEQYF.

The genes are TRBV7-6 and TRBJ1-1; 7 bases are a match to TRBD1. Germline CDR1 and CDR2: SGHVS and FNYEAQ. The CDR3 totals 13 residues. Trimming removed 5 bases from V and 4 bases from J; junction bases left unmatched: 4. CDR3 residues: CASSHRGVTEAFF. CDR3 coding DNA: TGTGCCAGCAGCCACAGGGGCGTCACTGAAGCTTTCTTT.

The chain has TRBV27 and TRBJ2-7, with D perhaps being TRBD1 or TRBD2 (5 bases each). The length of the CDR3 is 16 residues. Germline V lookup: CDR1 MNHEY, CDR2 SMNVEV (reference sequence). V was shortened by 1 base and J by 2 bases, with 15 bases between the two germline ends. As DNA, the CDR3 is TGTGCCAGCAGTTTATTGGGGACGGGCTACCCCTACGAGCAGTACTTC. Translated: CASSLLGTGYPYEQYF.

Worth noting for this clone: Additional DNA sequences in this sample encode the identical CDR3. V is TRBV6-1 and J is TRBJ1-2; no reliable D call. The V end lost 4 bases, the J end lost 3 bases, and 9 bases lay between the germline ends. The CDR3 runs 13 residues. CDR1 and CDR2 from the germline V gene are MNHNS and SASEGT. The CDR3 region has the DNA TGTGCCAGCAGTGGGACGTCTTACTATGGCTACACCTTC. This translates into CASSGTSYYGYTF.

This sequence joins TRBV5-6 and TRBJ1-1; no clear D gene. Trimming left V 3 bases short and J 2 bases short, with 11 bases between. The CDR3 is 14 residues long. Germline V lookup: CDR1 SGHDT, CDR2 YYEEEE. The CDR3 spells CASSSSTENTEAFF. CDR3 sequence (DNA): TGTGCCAGCAGCTCCTCGACTGAAAACACTGAAGCTTTCTTT. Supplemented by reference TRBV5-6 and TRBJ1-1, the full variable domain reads DAGVTQSPTHLIKTRGQQVTLRCSPKSGHDTVSWYQQALGQGPQFIFQYYEEEERQRGNFPDRFSGHQFPNYSSELNVNALLLGDSALYLCASSSSTENTEAFFGQGTRLTVV.

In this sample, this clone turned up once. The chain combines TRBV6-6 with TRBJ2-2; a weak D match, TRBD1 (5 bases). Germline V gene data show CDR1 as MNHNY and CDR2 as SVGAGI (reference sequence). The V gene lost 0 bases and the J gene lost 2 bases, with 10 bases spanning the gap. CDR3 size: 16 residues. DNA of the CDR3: TGTGCCAGCAGTTACTCCTCACAGGTCAACACCGGGGAGCTGTTTTTT. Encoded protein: CASSYSSQVNTGELFF.

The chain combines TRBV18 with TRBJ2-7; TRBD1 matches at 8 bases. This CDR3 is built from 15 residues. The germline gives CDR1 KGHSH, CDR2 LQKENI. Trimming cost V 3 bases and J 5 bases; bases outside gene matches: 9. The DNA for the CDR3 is TGTGCCAGCTCACCTATCAGGGGGCGACTCGACGAGCAGTACTTC. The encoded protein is CASSPIRGRLDEQYF.